This is a list of T cell receptor beta chains from one sample in a study of regulatory T cells in long-lasting Graves disease. One entry per CDR3 protein results from TCRdb running MiXCR on the multiplex PCR reads. The sample yields over 300,000 distinct CDR3 sequences, 15% to 20% seen once. Sample: peripheral blood mononuclear cells (PBMCs), taken when the disease was refractory, from a patient treated with antithyroid drugs. These receptors came from a female donor with Graves disease. The CDR3 runs from the conserved cysteine through the conserved F or W. D genes are given only for firm matches. Clone size is stated in some rows and not others, as once, few, many or a class when expanded.

size	V	J	length	D	DNA	CDR3
few	TRBV4-1	TRBJ1-3	16	NA	TGCGCCAGCAGCCGAGAACAGGGTAGCTCCGGAAACACCATATATTTT	CASSREQGSSGNTIYF
many	TRBV6-1	TRBJ1-1	13	TRBD1	TGTGCTTCCCACAGGGGGCTCGGTACTGAAGCTTTCTTT	CASHRGLGTEAFF
many	TRBV11-2	TRBJ1-1	13	NA	TGTGCCAGCAGCTTGTTCCAGAACACTGAAGCTTTCTTT	CASSLFQNTEAFF
many	TRBV15	TRBJ1-4	15	NA	TGTGCCACCAGCAGAGATGGGGGGACTAATGAAAAACTGTTTTTT	CATSRDGGTNEKLFF
few	TRBV5-1	TRBJ1-6	12	TRBD1	TGCGCCAGCAGCTTGAACAGGGGCTCCCTCCACTTT	CASSLNRGSLHF
few	TRBV6-2/TRBV6-3	TRBJ2-2	14	NA	TGTGCCAGCAGTAATGGGGTTTTCGTAGGGGAGCTGTTTTTT	CASSNGVFVGELFF
many	TRBV3-1	TRBJ2-7	14	TRBD2	TGCGCCAGCAGCCAGGGACTAGCGGGACGCGAGCAGTACTTC	CASSQGLAGREQYF
many	TRBV28	TRBJ2-4	19	NA	TGTGCCAGCAGTTTCGAGCTAGGCGGCTTCAAAATAGCCAAAAACATTCAGTACTTC	CASSFELGGFKIAKNIQYF
NA	TRBV6-1	TRBJ2-1	13	NA	TGTGCCAGCAGACGGGGACAGCGGGATGAGCAGTTCTTC	CASRRGQRDEQFF
many	TRBV6-5	TRBJ1-1	13	NA	TGTGCCAGCAGTTTATTGGGGGACACTGAAGCTTTCTTT	CASSLLGDTEAFF
many	TRBV12-3/TRBV12-4	TRBJ1-6	15	NA	TGTGCCAGCAGTTTATGGGAGACCTATAATTCACCCCTCCACTTT	CASSLWETYNSPLHF
few	TRBV7-2	TRBJ1-2	15	TRBD1	TGTGCCAGCAGCAACCGACAGGGATCTTTATATGGCTACACCTTC	CASSNRQGSLYGYTF
NA	TRBV3-1	TRBJ2-3	15	TRBD2	TGTGCCAGCAGCCAACTAGCGGGGCTCACAGATACGCAGTATTTT	CASSQLAGLTDTQYF
many	TRBV2	TRBJ1-5	15	TRBD1	TGTGCCAGCAGTAGAGGGACAGCCGTGAATCAGCCCCAGCATTTT	CASSRGTAVNQPQHF
many	TRBV6-5	TRBJ1-5	15	TRBD1	TGTGCCAGCAGTTCCGGACAGGGCAATTATCAGCCCCAGCATTTT	CASSSGQGNYQPQHF
many	TRBV7-2	TRBJ2-7	16	TRBD2	TGTGCCAGCAGCTCCGTAGGACTAGCGGGCGGTCCTGAGCAGTACTTC	CASSSVGLAGGPEQYF
many	TRBV6-5	TRBJ2-5	16	NA	TGTGCCAGCAGTTACTTCGGATCCGGGGGTGGCGAGACCCAGTACTTC	CASSYFGSGGGETQYF
NA	TRBV5-6	TRBJ2-5	15	NA	TGTGCCAGCAGCTTTCTCTCACTAGGGGATGAGACCCAGTACTTC	CASSFLSLGDETQYF
many	TRBV12-3/TRBV12-4	TRBJ1-1	13	NA	TGTGCCAGCTGCGGGGGCTCCGAATTGGGAGCTTTCTTT	CASCGGSELGAFF
NA	TRBV20-1	TRBJ1-3	14	TRBD1	TGCAGTGCTGATACAGGGGGCTCTGGAAACACCATATATTTT	CSADTGGSGNTIYF
NA	TRBV28	TRBJ2-2	14	NA	TGTGCCAGCAGCTGGGCACTGGTTACCGGGGAGCTGTTTTTT	CASSWALVTGELFF
few	TRBV18	TRBJ2-7	16	TRBD2	TGTGCCAGCTCACCAATAGCCGGGACTAGACCCTACGAGCAGTACTTC	CASSPIAGTRPYEQYF
many	TRBV11-2	TRBJ2-7	15	NA	TGTGCCAGCAGCCTAGGGGGGGGGGCGAGGAACGAGCAGTACTTC	CASSLGGGARNEQYF
NA	TRBV7-9	TRBJ2-5	13	NA	TGTGCCAGCAGTTATGACATTCGTCCGACCCAGTACTTC	CASSYDIRPTQYF
NA	TRBV6-5	TRBJ1-2	16	NA	TGTGCCAGCAGTTACGAATTCAGGGGCAGTGGCTATGGCTACACCTTC	CASSYEFRGSGYGYTF
NA	TRBV5-1	TRBJ1-2	15	TRBD1	TGCGCCAGCAGCTTGGATTACAGGGGAACTGATGGCTACACCTTC	CASSLDYRGTDGYTF
few	TRBV4-2	TRBJ2-2	18	TRBD2	TGTGCCAGCAGCGGGACCCTAGCGGGAGGGCCTCGGACCGGGGAGCTGTTTTTT	CASSGTLAGGPRTGELFF
many	TRBV28	TRBJ1-2	14	TRBD1	TGTGCCAGCAGTTTAAGGGGACAGGGATATGGCTACACCTTC	CASSLRGQGYGYTF
NA	TRBV4-1	TRBJ1-1	14	NA	TGCGCCAGCAGCCGCTGGGGGGGGGGGACTGAAGCTTTCTTT	CASSRWGGGTEAFF
NA	TRBV5-1	TRBJ2-2	13	NA	TGCGCCAGCAGCTTAGACGACACCGGGGAGCTGTTTTTT	CASSLDDTGELFF
many	TRBV3-1	TRBJ2-4	16	TRBD1	TGTGCCAGCAGCCACCTCCAGGGGGCTGGCAAAAACATTCAGTACTTC	CASSHLQGAGKNIQYF
many	TRBV7-2	TRBJ2-4	15	NA	TGTGCCAGCAGCTTTGGTGGAATAGCCAAAAACATTCAGTACTTC	CASSFGGIAKNIQYF
NA	TRBV19	TRBJ1-1	14	NA	TGTGCCAGTAGTAGGCGACAGGTGAACACTGAAGCTTTCTTT	CASSRRQVNTEAFF
few	TRBV2	TRBJ2-5	15	NA	TGTGCCAGCAGGTCACCGGGGGCGCGGGTCGAGACCCAGTACTTC	CASRSPGARVETQYF
NA	TRBV19	TRBJ2-7	17	TRBD1	TGTGCCAGTGGTATCGGGACAGCGACTGCCTTCTCCTACGAGCAGTACTTC	CASGIGTATAFSYEQYF